The present TCR beta chain was sequenced within a study of blood T cell repertoires in COVID-19. Study-level information: T cells, B-cell-depleted T cells, or PBMCs supplied cDNA or gDNA.

Only in-frame clones appear in the TCRdb table, and some are missing; sequencing was by immunoSEQ multiplex PCR. Of a few hundred thousand clones in the sample, about 88% are singletons; the top ten hold roughly 1.6%. The length of the CDR3 is 17 residues. V was trimmed by 6 bases and J by 4 bases, leaving 23 bases between them. Germline loops: CDR1 MNHEY, CDR2 SMNVEV (reference sequence). Recruitment covered some 25 US areas and drew participants whose ages spanned roughly 18 to 100 years. The sequenced sample was PBMCs or T cells enriched from blood (not recorded which). The clonotype was recovered from a woman aged 50 to 60 who had recovered from COVID-19. The chain uses TRBV27 and TRBJ2-3; a weak D match, TRBD2 (5 bases). CDR3 sequence: CASSTLLSRGMADTQYF. The CDR3 bases are TGTGCCAGCAGCACCCTCCTCTCAAGAGGGATGGCAGATACGCAGTATTTT.